Presented here are 16 T cell receptor beta chains from one specimen sequenced in a study of cytomegalovirus exposure and HLA in healthy donors. Sequencing used immunoSEQ multiplex PCR; TCRdb keeps in-frame clones, though not all of them. The table lists hundreds of thousands of clones, around 86% of them singletons. The sequenced material came from PBMCs. Source of these receptors: a woman younger than 35 in good health and CMV-seronegative.

This sequence joins TRBV4-1 and TRBJ2-7; TRBD2 agrees at 11 bases. Germline CDR1 MGHRA, CDR2 YSYEKL. J was trimmed by 0 bases and V by 3 bases; bases with no gene match: 1. CDR3 length: 15 amino acids. Written as DNA, the CDR3 is TGCGCCAGCAGCCATCTAGCGGGAGGCTCCTACGAGCAGTACTTC. Translated, it gives CASSHLAGGSYEQYF.

The chain is built from TRBV27 and TRBJ1-1; possible D gene TRBD1, 5 bases. CDR1 and CDR2 (germline): MNHEY, SMNVEV (reference sequence). The CDR3 has 14 residues. V was pared by 8 bases and J by 8 bases, with 21 bases between. The CDR3 nucleotides read TGTGCCAGCTCCCTGGGGCAGAAGTATAAGGAAGCTTTCTTT. Translating gives CASSLGQKYKEAFF.

This sequence joins TRBV13 and TRBJ2-1, with 11 bases fitting TRBD2. CDR1 and CDR2 (germline): PRHDT, FYEKMQ (reference sequence). The CDR3 sequence is 15 residues long. V was pared by 5 bases and J by 9 bases, with 9 bases of the junction left unmatched. Here the CDR3 DNA reads TGTGCCAGCAGCCCTAATAGCGGGGGGGCCGGTGAGCAGTTCTTC. Residues: CASSPNSGGAGEQFF.

The chain carries TRBV27 and TRBJ2-7; a weak D match, TRBD1 (6 bases). This CDR3 is built from 13 residues. Germline assignment: CDR1 MNHEY and CDR2 SMNVEV (reference sequence). The ends were cut back, 4 bases at V and 2 bases at J, with 9 bases in the middle. This chain's CDR3 is CASSYRQAYEQYF. The DNA of the CDR3 is TGTGCCAGCAGTTACAGACAGGCCTACGAGCAGTACTTC.

This rearrangement joins TRBV19 to TRBJ2-7; TRBD2 is a possible D gene (5 bases). In germline, CDR1 is LNHDA, CDR2 SQIVND (reference sequence). There are 13 residues in the CDR3. The V end was cut by 3 bases, the J end by 6 bases, with 12 bases between. CDR3 DNA sequence: TGTGCCAGTAGTATGGAGGCAGGCTTCGAGCAGTACTTC. Amino acids: CASSMEAGFEQYF.

This chain links TRBV7-6 with TRBJ1-1; 8 positions match TRBD1. V lost 3 bases, J lost 0 bases, and 6 bases stayed unmatched. The CDR3 covers 16 residues. CDR1 is SGHVS, CDR2 FNYEAQ, per germline. The CDR3 region is CASSLGQGAMNTEAFF. The CDR3, as DNA: TGTGCCAGCAGCTTGGGGCAGGGGGCTATGAACACTGAAGCTTTCTTT.

There are a few counts of this clone. The chain couples TRBV10-2 to TRBJ1-6; D is unclear. In germline, CDR1 is WSHSY, CDR2 SAAADI. V lost 7 bases and J lost 7, with 11 bases in between. The CDR3 consists of 13 residues. CDR3 loop: CASTDNLNSPLHF. CDR3 DNA: TGCGCCAGCACAGACAATTTAAATTCACCCCTCCACTTT.

The chain employs TRBV5-1 and TRBJ2-6; maybe TRBD1 (6 bases). Germline assignment: CDR1 SGHRS and CDR2 YFSETQ. V was cut by 3 bases and J by 15 bases, with 10 bases left in between. The CDR3 totals 11 residues. The CDR3 DNA follows: TGCGCCAGCAGCTCCACAGGGAGCCTGACTTTC. It yields the protein CASSSTGSLTF.

This clone was counted a single time. The chain recombines TRBV27 with TRBJ1-1; 10 nucleotides align to TRBD1. The V gene's germline CDR1 is MNHEY and CDR2 SMNVEV (reference sequence). This CDR3 has 15 residues. J lost 4 bases, V lost 2 bases, and 4 bases had no gene match. The CDR3 DNA follows: TGTGCCAGCAGTTTAGGTTGGACAGGGGGCACTGAAGCTTTCTTT. This codes for CASSLGWTGGTEAFF.

The chain recombines TRBV5-4 with TRBJ1-2; 8 positions agree with TRBD1. Germline assignment: CDR1 SGHNT and CDR2 YYREEE (reference sequence). This CDR3 is 16 amino acids long. V dropped 3 bases and J dropped 6; count of bases not matched to a gene: 13. CDR3 amino acids: CASSWAGSGGKDGYTF. The CDR3 DNA is TGTGCCAGCAGCTGGGCCGGGTCAGGGGGCAAGGATGGCTACACCTTC.

This clone has only one observation. J is TRBJ2-3 and V is TRBV19, with 13 bases fitting TRBD2. The CDR3 is 17 residues long. The junction had 10 bases not matched to a gene; V was cut back by 5 bases and J by 5 bases. Germline V CDR1 and CDR2: LNHDA, SQIVND (reference sequence). The CDR3 bases are TGTGCCAGTAGTCCCCGACTAGCGGGAGGATGGGTAGATACGCAGTATTTT. The encoded protein is CASSPRLAGGWVDTQYF.

The V and J genes are TRBV18 and TRBJ1-1; possibly TRBD1 for D (5 bases). The CDR3 totals 14 residues. Germline V CDR1 and CDR2: KGHSH, LQKENI. Deletions cut 6 bases from V and 0 bases from J, with 11 bases between. CDR3 nucleotide sequence: TGTGCCAGCTCCCAATCAGGGATGAACACTGAAGCTTTCTTT. Its protein is CASSQSGMNTEAFF.

The chain uses TRBV5-1 and TRBJ1-5, with 7 bases aligning to TRBD1. This CDR3 is built from 15 residues. Germline loops: CDR1 SGHRS, CDR2 YFSETQ. J lost 4 bases, V lost 1 base, and 5 bases had no gene match. CDR3 amino acids: CASSLTGVGNQPQHF. The CDR3 DNA reads as TGCGCCAGCAGCTTGACAGGGGTAGGAAATCAGCCCCAGCATTTT.

V and J are TRBV2 and TRBJ1-2; 10 bases fit TRBD1. J gave up 6 bases and V 6 bases, and 10 bases lay outside the gene matches. The CDR3 consists of 15 residues. CDR1 is SNHLY and CDR2 is FYNNEI in the germline V gene. The DNA for the CDR3 is TGTGCCAGCAGCCCTCCGGGACAGGGGAAGAATGGCTACACCTTC. Its protein product is CASSPPGQGKNGYTF.

This chain links TRBV27 with TRBJ2-3; 10 positions agree with TRBD2. Germline loops: CDR1 MNHEY, CDR2 SMNVEV (reference sequence). The CDR3 is 17 amino acids. V gave up 3 bases and J gave up 1 base; unmatched junction bases: 7. The CDR3 region has the DNA TGTGCCAGCAGTTTGTGGGTAGCGGGAGGTCGCACAGATACGCAGTATTTT. Protein sequence: CASSLWVAGGRTDTQYF.

The chain carries TRBV29-1 and TRBJ2-1; TRBD2 might be the D (5 bases). Germline CDR1 and CDR2: SQVTM and ANQGSEA. The CDR3 is 10 residues long. For the CDR3, the DNA is TGCTCCATCGGGAACAATGAGCAGTTCTTC. Amino acid sequence: CSIGNNEQFF.